These 13 T cell receptor beta chains were sequenced from one sample in a study of T cell responses to AZD1222 COVID-19 vaccine. Clones were read by immunoSEQ multiplex PCR, and TCRdb kept only the in-frame ones, dropping some. The sample includes over 120,000 clones, about 86% of them seen just once. The sequencing here drew on peripheral blood, taken 28 days after the second AZD1222 dose. The receptor source for this set is an adult who received the AZD1222 COVID-19 vaccine.

The V call is TRBV19, the J call TRBJ1-3; D is undetermined. The germline V gene encodes CDR1 LNHDA and CDR2 SQIVND (reference sequence). This CDR3 is 14 amino acids long. The ends were cut back, 6 bases at V and 1 base at J, with 10 bases in the middle. The CDR3 loop is CASSQPGSGNTIYF. CDR3 sequence (DNA): TGTGCCAGTAGCCAGCCAGGATCTGGAAACACCATATATTTT.

The chain is built from TRBV7-9 and TRBJ2-1, with a tentative D call TRBD2 (6 bases). Germline V gene sequence: CDR1 SEHNR, CDR2 FQNEAQ (reference sequence). V was cut by 4 bases and J by 0 bases, with 13 bases left in between. The CDR3 consists of 16 residues. The CDR3 loop is CASSSIAEFSYNEQFF. The DNA of the CDR3 is TGTGCCAGCAGCTCAATAGCGGAATTCTCCTACAATGAGCAGTTCTTC.

The chain recombines TRBV5-1 with TRBJ2-7; D might be TRBD2 (5 bases). The CDR3 sequence is 15 residues long. Germline CDR1 and CDR2: SGHRS and YFSETQ. V shed 1 base and J shed 7 bases, with 18 bases lying between them. CDR3 in DNA: TGCGCCAGCAGCTTGAACCCATCTTTGGGCGGGGAGCAGTACTTC. Amino acid sequence: CASSLNPSLGGEQYF.

This rearrangement joins TRBV6-5 to TRBJ1-2, with 8 bases aligning to TRBD1. Looked up from germline, CDR1 is MNHEY and CDR2 is SVGAGI. The V gene end was trimmed by 6 bases and the J gene end by 5 bases; junction bases not matched to a gene: 11. The CDR3 contains 15 residues. The CDR3: CASSFGGDRGYGYTF. CDR3 nucleotide sequence: TGTGCCAGCAGCTTCGGAGGCGACAGGGGATATGGCTACACCTTC.

The chain joins TRBV2 to TRBJ2-7; D possibly uses TRBD1 or TRBD2 (5 bases each). Per the germline V gene, CDR1 is SNHLY and CDR2 is FYNNEI. The V and J ends lost 5 bases and 0 bases respectively, with 14 bases between them. CDR3 length: 15 amino acids. CDR3 in amino acids: CASSSGADSSYEQYF. For the CDR3, the DNA is TGTGCCAGCAGTTCCGGGGCCGACAGCTCCTACGAGCAGTACTTC.

The CDR3 coding sequence is TGTGCCAGCTCACGAACCGGGACAGGGGACGAAAAACTGTTTTTT. This sequence encodes CASSRTGTGDEKLFF. The V and J genes are TRBV18 and TRBJ1-4; 10 bases fit TRBD1. The length of the CDR3 is 15 residues. From germline, CDR1 is KGHSH and CDR2 LQKENI. Trimming removed 4 bases from V and 8 bases from J; junction bases left unmatched: 7.

The genes are TRBV28 and TRBJ1-2; D ambiguous. This CDR3 is 14 amino acids long. Germline values: CDR1 MDHEN, CDR2 SYDVKM. V was trimmed by 6 bases and J by 0 bases, leaving 11 bases between them. The CDR3 sequence is CASSRSTTNYGYTF. CDR3 sequence (DNA): TGTGCCAGCAGCCGCAGCACTACTAACTATGGCTACACCTTC.

The chain carries TRBV4-2 and TRBJ1-5; TRBD1 agrees at 8 bases. With V trimmed by 2 bases and J by 6 bases, 9 bases remained unmatched. The CDR3 extends over 16 amino acids. The V gene's germline CDR1 is LGHNA and CDR2 YNFKEQ. In DNA, the CDR3 is TGTGCCAGCAGCCAACCCTTACAGGGGGGACGTCAGCCCCAGCATTTT. Its protein product is CASSQPLQGGRQPQHF.

The chain recombines TRBV7-8 with TRBJ1-5, with D perhaps TRBD1 (6 bases). The CDR3 covers 16 residues. The germline V gene encodes CDR1 SGHVS and CDR2 FQNEAQ. V lost 5 bases, J lost 2 bases, and 16 bases lay in between. CDR3 bases: TGTGCCAGCAGCCCCTTGGACAGTTGGGGCAATCAGCCCCAGCATTTT. As protein: CASSPLDSWGNQPQHF.

This chain uses TRBV18 with TRBJ1-6; D gene unclear. This CDR3 region has 13 residues. Germline CDR1 and CDR2: KGHSH and LQKENI. Trimming left V 8 bases short and J 10 bases short, with 15 bases between. The CDR3 coding sequence is TGTGCCAGCGCTCCATCAAGAGCCTCACCCCTCCACTTT. It encodes CASAPSRASPLHF.

The J gene is TRBJ1-6, the V gene TRBV6-5; D is unclear. The length of the CDR3 is 13 residues. V was trimmed by 9 bases and J by 7 bases, leaving 13 bases between them. The germline V gene has CDR1 MNHEY and CDR2 SVGAGI. The CDR3 loop is CASADIPNSPLHF. CDR3 coding DNA: TGTGCCAGTGCTGACATCCCGAATTCACCCCTCCACTTT.

This clone has more than one count but fewer than ten. The chain joins TRBV3-1 (or the pseudogene TRBV3-2) to TRBJ1-5, with D possibly matching TRBD1 (5 bases). V lost 6 bases, J lost 1 base, and 16 bases lay in between. Germline values: CDR1 LGHDT, CDR2 YNNKEL (reference sequence). The CDR3 loop spans 16 amino acids. The CDR3 loop is CASSPSGEGSNQPQHF. CDR3 sequence (DNA): TGTGCCAGCAGTCCCTCGGGGGAGGGGAGCAATCAGCCCCAGCATTTT.

The CDR3 nucleotides are TGTGCCAGTAGTAACCTAGCGGGAGCCTCCTACAATGAGCAGTTCTTC. It codes for CASSNLAGASYNEQFF. The chain links TRBV19 to TRBJ2-1; TRBD2 matches 10 bases. Germline loops: CDR1 LNHDA, CDR2 SQIVND (reference sequence). Unmatched junction bases numbered 3, after V lost 4 bases and J lost 0 bases. CDR3 size: 16 residues.